The T cell receptor beta chain described here comes from a study of blood T cell repertoires in COVID-19. Germline assignment: CDR1 SQVTM and CDR2 ANQGSEA. V was shortened by 5 bases and J by 1 base, with 12 bases between the two germline ends. The CDR3 consists of 14 residues. In the source study's methods: Quantification of nucleated cells was approximated via reference gene primer amplification. Sequencing was performed with immunoSEQ multiplex PCR; in TCRdb, only in-frame clones are kept and a portion is missing. From that table come the V and J calls and clone size; the DNA was used to work out D and trimming. The profile shows 250,000 to 400,000 clones, roughly nine tenths of them singletons.

The TCR originated in a man aged 60 to 69 who had recovered from COVID-19. The chain combines TRBV29-1 with TRBJ2-1; the D is unclear. The sample taken for sequencing was PBMCs or T cells enriched from blood (not recorded which). CDR3: CSVHIVLSYNEQFF. CDR3 DNA sequence: TGCAGCGTTCATATAGTCTTATCCTACAATGAGCAGTTCTTC.